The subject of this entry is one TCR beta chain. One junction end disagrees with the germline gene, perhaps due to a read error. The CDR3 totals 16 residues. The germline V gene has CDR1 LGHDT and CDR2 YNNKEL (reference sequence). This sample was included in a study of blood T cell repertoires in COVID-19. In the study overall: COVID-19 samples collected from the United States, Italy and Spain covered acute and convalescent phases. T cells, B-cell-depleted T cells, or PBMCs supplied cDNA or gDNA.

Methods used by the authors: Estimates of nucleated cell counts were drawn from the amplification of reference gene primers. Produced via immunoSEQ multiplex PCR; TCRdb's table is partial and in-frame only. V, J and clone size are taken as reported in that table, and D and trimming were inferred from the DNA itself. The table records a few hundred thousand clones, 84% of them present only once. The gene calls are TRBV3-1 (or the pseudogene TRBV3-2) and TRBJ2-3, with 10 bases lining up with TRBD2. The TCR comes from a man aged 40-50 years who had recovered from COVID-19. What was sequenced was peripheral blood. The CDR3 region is CASSQFKRGGTDTQYF. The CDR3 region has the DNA TGTGCCAGCAGCCAATTTAAGCGGGGGGGCACCGATACGCAGTATTTT.